Shown below are 16 T cell receptor beta chains from a single sample sequenced in a study of blood T cell repertoires in COVID-19. TCRdb's copy holds only in-frame clones and misses some; the assay was immunoSEQ multiplex PCR. Of some 180,000 clones in the sample, 82% were seen once. The specimen was peripheral blood. These receptors all stem from a woman aged 55-75 years with COVID-19, enrolled during active disease.

The chain links TRBV5-1 to TRBJ1-1; D remains ambiguous. From germline, CDR1 is SGHRS and CDR2 YFSETQ. V was cut by 0 bases and J by 2 bases, with 17 bases left in between. The CDR3 has 17 amino acids. The CDR3 is CASSLASVGQLNTEAFF. DNA for the CDR3: TGCGCCAGCAGCTTGGCGTCAGTGGGTCAACTAAACACTGAAGCTTTCTTT.

The genes are TRBV21-1 and TRBJ2-4; no check of the table's D call, TRBD1, against the DNA was made. TRBV21-1 is a listed pseudogene. The CDR3 totals 16 residues. CDR3 region: CASSKVRGECTNIQYF. In DNA, the CDR3 is TGTGCCAGCAGCAAAGTCAGGGGGGAGTGTACAAACATTCAGTACTTC.

The V call is TRBV6-5, the J call TRBJ2-7, with TRBD1 matching 9 bases. The CDR3 extends over 11 amino acids. Germline V CDR1 and CDR2: MNHEY, SVGAGI. V gave up 10 bases and J gave up 6 bases; unmatched junction bases: 4. The CDR3 coding sequence is TGTGCCACGGGACAGGGTATCGAGCAGTACTTC. Protein product: CATGQGIEQYF.

This clone appeared a few times. This chain uses TRBV19 with TRBJ1-5; a weak D match, TRBD1 (6 bases). This CDR3 spans 14 amino acids. The ends were cut back, 5 bases at V and 7 bases at J, with 15 bases in the middle. Germline CDR1 LNHDA, CDR2 SQIVND (reference sequence). The CDR3 DNA is TGTGCCAGTAGTCAGGTACAGGGTGAACAGCCCCAGCATTTT. Its protein is CASSQVQGEQPQHF.

The gene calls are TRBV6-6 and TRBJ2-1; 13 bases line up with TRBD2. Trimming removed 6 bases from V and 5 bases from J; junction bases left unmatched: 7. Germline V gene sequence: CDR1 MNHNY, CDR2 SVGAGI (reference sequence). The CDR3 is 16 amino acids. CDR3 region: CASRILAGGLNNEQFF. CDR3 DNA sequence: TGTGCCAGCAGAATACTAGCGGGAGGGCTAAACAATGAGCAGTTCTTC.

The V gene is TRBV28, the J gene TRBJ1-2; a weak D match, TRBD1 (6 bases). V was trimmed by 7 bases and J by 6 bases, leaving 15 bases between them. In germline, CDR1 is MDHEN, CDR2 SYDVKM. This CDR3 is built from 13 residues. CDR3 region: CASTGRGNDGYTF. DNA of the CDR3: TGTGCCAGCACTGGCAGGGGAAACGATGGCTACACCTTC.

This clone was found once. The CDR3 DNA reads TGTGCCAGCAGCGTACAGGCAGCAGGAAACACCATATATTTT. Its translation: CASSVQAAGNTIYF. The rearrangement links TRBV9 to TRBJ1-3, with no clear D. Germline CDR1 is SGDLS and CDR2 is YYNGEE. Trimming cost V 1 base and J 4 bases, with 9 bases left between them. The CDR3 has 14 residues.

CDR3 nucleotide sequence: TGTGCCAGCAGCCTTGGGGCGGGGGCGCGGACTGAAGCTTTCTTT. It is translated as CASSLGAGARTEAFF. The rearrangement joins TRBV5-4 to TRBJ1-1, with D possibly TRBD1 on 6 matching bases. The CDR3 loop spans 15 amino acids. The germline CDR1 and CDR2 sequences are SGHNT and YYREEE (reference sequence). Between the trimmed V and J ends, which lost 4 bases and 5 bases, there was a span of 18 bases.

V and J are TRBV5-1 and TRBJ1-2; TRBD1 aligns across 9 bases. The germline V gene has CDR1 SGHRS and CDR2 YFSETQ. Trimming took 5 bases from V and 4 from J; bases not matched to a gene: 6. The CDR3 is 14 residues long. The CDR3 DNA is TGCGCCAGCAGTATCGGACAGGGGAGCTATGGCTACACCTTC. It yields the protein CASSIGQGSYGYTF.

The chain recombines TRBV19 with TRBJ1-5, with 7 nucleotides matching TRBD1. Germline V lookup: CDR1 LNHDA, CDR2 SQIVND (reference sequence). CDR3 length equals 14 residues. Losses at the gene ends were 3 bases for V and 9 bases for J; bases not matched to a gene: 8. CDR3 region: CASSIDRDRLPQHF. CDR3 DNA sequence: TGTGCCAGTAGTATCGACAGGGATCGGCTGCCCCAGCATTTT.

This clone was seen a few times. The chain uses TRBV7-2 and TRBJ2-3; D is possibly TRBD1 (6 bases). CDR1 SGHTA and CDR2 FQGNSA come from the germline V gene. V was trimmed by 7 bases and J by 10 bases, leaving 18 bases between them. The CDR3 runs 13 residues. The CDR3 bases are TGTGCCAGCAAACTAAGACCTGACAGGTCGCAGTATTTT. It specifies CASKLRPDRSQYF.

V is TRBV18 and J is TRBJ2-2, with D uncertain. The germline gives CDR1 KGHSH, CDR2 LQKENI. Deletions cut 5 bases from V and 2 bases from J, with 9 bases between. The CDR3 contains 14 residues. The CDR3 is CASSTRSNTGELFF. DNA for the CDR3: TGTGCCAGCTCAACGAGGTCTAACACCGGGGAGCTGTTTTTT.

The V gene is TRBV5-4, the J gene TRBJ2-7, with 9 bases identical to TRBD1. Germline lookup yields CDR1 SGHNT and CDR2 YYREEE (reference sequence). The junction had 3 bases not matched to a gene; V was cut back by 4 bases and J by 4 bases. This CDR3 contains 13 residues. CDR3 region: CASSPDRGYEQYV. The CDR3 nucleotides are TGTGCCAGCAGCCCGGACAGGGGATACGAGCAGTACGTC.

The chain links TRBV4-1 to TRBJ2-1; possibly TRBD2 for D (6 bases). Looked up from germline, CDR1 is MGHRA and CDR2 is YSYEKL. The ends were cut back, 0 bases at V and 4 bases at J, with 16 bases in the middle. The CDR3 contains 17 residues. In nucleotides, the CDR3 is TGCGCCAGCAGCCAAGAAGGGACTCCTTATATTTACAATGAGCAGTTCTTC. This gives the protein CASSQEGTPYIYNEQFF.

The rearrangement links TRBV28 to TRBJ1-3; 9 bases align to TRBD1. From germline, CDR1 is MDHEN and CDR2 SYDVKM. CDR3 length: 15 amino acids. The V and J ends lost 4 bases and 4 bases, in that order; junction bases with no gene match: 5. The CDR3 is CASSSTGGVGNTIYF. Here the CDR3 DNA reads TGTGCCAGCAGTTCCACAGGGGGCGTCGGAAACACCATATATTTT.

CDR3 sequence: CASSSGLAGMGRGDTDTQYF. DNA for the CDR3: TGCGCCAGCAGCTCCGGACTAGCGGGAATGGGAAGGGGGGACACAGATACGCAGTATTTT. V gene TRBV5-1 combines with J gene TRBJ2-3; 12 bases fit TRBD2. Germline V gene data show CDR1 as SGHRS and CDR2 as YFSETQ. The CDR3 extends over 20 amino acids. The ends lost 3 bases at V and 2 bases at J; junction bases unmatched: 16.